This TCR beta chain is drawn from a study of T cell therapy after organ transplantation. About the study: T cells were expanded 2 to 3 weeks with 30 CMV class I/II epitopes. 4 to 8 weeks after therapy completion, short-term post-therapy blood was collected.

Details on this clone: Its antigen is undetermined.

The germline V gene has CDR1 LNHDA and CDR2 SQIVND (reference sequence). Trimming shortened V by 7 bases and J by 3 bases, and 17 bases separated the two germline ends. CDR3 length equals 15 residues. TCRdb keeps only in-frame clones here, not all; method: immunoSEQ multiplex PCR. In the table there are approximately 20,000 clones, 81% of which are singletons. Time point specified: 4-8 weeks after completion of therapy. General study results and limits: Nonresponders had marked pretherapy clonal expansions and little post-therapy change.

This clonotype was sampled from a human patient who had received a solid organ transplant and had CMV disease. The T cells may come from the graft donor. The material sequenced was CD8+ T cells from blood, taken after autologous CMV-specific T cell therapy. The rearrangement links TRBV19 to TRBJ2-3, with a possible D match to TRBD2 (6 bases). As DNA, the CDR3 is TGTGCCAGTACCCGGGGACTCAGAGGAACAGATACGCAGTATTTT. It encodes CASTRGLRGTDTQYF.